These 24 T cell receptor beta chains originate from one sample sequenced in a study of CD8+CD57+ T cells in acquired aplastic anemia. Genomic DNA acted as the template from which TCR beta VDJ combination and CDR3 sequence profiling were carried out. TCRdb fed the reads into MiXCR, producing one record per CDR3 protein. The table records around 200,000 distinct CDR3 sequences, 50% to 55% of them present only once. Sequencing was performed on sorted CD4+, CD8+, or CD8+CD57+ T cells (not recorded which) from PBMCs. The receptors shown here come from a human donor in good health, serving as a control.

Ten or more counts support this clonotype. The J gene is TRBJ2-6, the V gene TRBV5-6, with D uncertain. CDR1 is SGHDT, CDR2 YYEEEE, per germline. The CDR3 runs 15 residues. Trimming took 2 bases from V and 0 from J, leaving 6 bases between them. The CDR3 here is CASSLLNSGANVLTF. The CDR3, as DNA: TGTGCCAGCAGCTTACTGAACTCTGGGGCCAACGTCCTGACTTTC.

This clonotype has at least ten counts. The chain links TRBV28 to TRBJ1-2; D remains unclear. CDR1 and CDR2 (germline): MDHEN, SYDVKM. The CDR3 runs 11 residues. The V gene lost 7 bases and the J gene lost 4 bases, with 7 bases spanning the gap. DNA for the CDR3: TGTGCCAGCAATCCAGGCTATGGCTACACCTTC. Its protein product is CASNPGYGYTF.

The gene calls are TRBV10-3 and TRBJ2-5; 9 bases are shared with TRBD1. The CDR3 has 13 residues. Germline values: CDR1 ENHRY, CDR2 SYGVKD. J was trimmed by 5 bases and V by 6 bases; bases with no gene match: 4. CDR3 nucleotides: TGTGCCATCAGGGGACAGGGCCGGGAGACCCAGTACTTC. This codes for CAIRGQGRETQYF.

This clonotype has ten or more counts. The rearrangement joins TRBV9 to TRBJ2-2; D not certain. Per germline, CDR1 SGDLS and CDR2 YYNGEE. The germline V and J ends were trimmed by 4 bases and 7 bases, with 20 bases remaining between them. There are 16 residues in the CDR3. The CDR3 DNA reads as TGTGCCAGCAGCCCCTCCGTCCTAAGTCTTCACGGGGAGCTGTTTTTT. This codes for CASSPSVLSLHGELFF.

Ten or more counts support this clonotype. J is TRBJ2-7 and V is TRBV30; possible D gene TRBD1, 5 bases. The CDR3 has 14 residues. Trimming cost V 5 bases and J 2 bases, with 16 bases left between them. The germline gives CDR1 GTSNPN, CDR2 SVGIG (reference sequence). CDR3 coding DNA: TGTGCCTGGCGCCTTTGGGGCCGCGCCTACGAGCAGTACTTC. Translation gives CAWRLWGRAYEQYF. The full variable domain, its missing parts supplied by reference TRBV30 and TRBJ2-7, is SQTIHQWPATLVQPVGSPLSLECTVEGTSNPNLYWYRQAAGRGLQLLFYSVGIGQISSEVPQNLSASRPQDRQFILSSKKLLLSDSGFYLCAWRLWGRAYEQYFGPGTRLTVT.

The sample holds many counts of this clonotype. This chain uses TRBV9 with TRBJ2-1, with D unclear. The CDR3 is 15 amino acids. V lost 2 bases, J lost 4 bases, and 13 bases lay in between. The germline CDR1 and CDR2 sequences are SGDLS and YYNGEE. The DNA of the CDR3 is TGTGCCAGCAGCGTCGGTGGGTTGGGTTACAATGAGCAGTTCTTC. This encodes CASSVGGLGYNEQFF.

This clonotype was recorded a few times. The V and J genes are TRBV5-1 and TRBJ2-5; the D is unclear. Germline V gene data show CDR1 as SGHRS and CDR2 as YFSETQ. The CDR3 runs 14 residues. With 0 bases removed from V and 2 bases from J, the gap between germline ends came to 8 bases. The CDR3 here is CASSLEPTQETQYF. Written as DNA, the CDR3 is TGCGCCAGCAGCTTGGAGCCGACACAAGAGACCCAGTACTTC.

This clonotype was detected many times. The rearrangement links TRBV7-3 to TRBJ2-1; 11 positions agree with TRBD1. The V and J ends lost 2 bases and 7 bases, in that order; junction bases with no gene match: 1. This CDR3 contains 14 residues. From germline, CDR1 is SGHTA and CDR2 FQGTGA. The DNA for the CDR3 is TGTGCCAGCAGCTTAGGACAGGGGGCAAATGAGCAGTTCTTC. Translating it yields CASSLGQGANEQFF.

The J gene is TRBJ2-7, the V gene TRBV15; 8 nucleotides match TRBD1. Germline CDR1 and CDR2: LNHNV and YYDKDF (reference sequence). With V trimmed by 3 bases and J by 2 bases, 9 bases remained unmatched. CDR3 length: 16 residues. The CDR3 DNA follows: TGTGCCACCAGCAGTGTTCTCGGACAGGGAGCCTACGAGCAGTACTTC. It translates to CATSSVLGQGAYEQYF.

The table lists this clonotype with many counts. The chain joins TRBV20-1 to TRBJ2-2, with 12 bases fitting TRBD2. Germline V gene sequence: CDR1 DFQATT, CDR2 SNEGSKA (reference sequence). The J segment lost 6 bases and the V segment lost 1 base, leaving 6 bases of the junction unmatched. The CDR3 contains 16 residues. The CDR3 DNA is TGCAGTGCTAGAGCGACTAGCGGGGGAAATGCCGGGGAGCTGTTTTTT. Translation: CSARATSGGNAGELFF.

V gene TRBV28 combines with J gene TRBJ2-1, with a possible D match to TRBD1 (5 bases). Trimming left V 7 bases short and J 0 bases short, with 16 bases between. Germline CDR1 MDHEN, CDR2 SYDVKM. CDR3 length: 16 residues. The chain's CDR3 is CASKLQDRSSYNEQFF. For the CDR3, the DNA is TGTGCCAGCAAACTTCAAGACAGAAGCTCCTACAATGAGCAGTTCTTC.

This clonotype was counted once. The chain carries TRBV20-1 and TRBJ2-7; D is unresolved. The V gene's germline CDR1 is DFQATT and CDR2 SNEGSKA (reference sequence). Trimming shortened V by 1 base and J by 3 bases, and 10 bases separated the two germline ends. The CDR3 runs 13 residues. For the CDR3, the DNA is TGCAGTGCTAGAGGGCGGAACGACTACGAGCAGTACTTC. Residues: CSARGRNDYEQYF.

The chain combines TRBV20-1 with TRBJ1-2; D is perhaps TRBD1 (5 bases). In germline, CDR1 is DFQATT, CDR2 SNEGSKA (reference sequence). There are 15 residues in the CDR3. Trimming removed 0 bases from V and 8 bases from J, with 19 bases in between. The DNA of the CDR3 is TGCAGTGCTAGAGATCTTCTTCTGGAGGGGCCGGGCTACACCTTC. Residues: CSARDLLLEGPGYTF.

This clonotype came up many times. The V gene is TRBV5-6, the J gene TRBJ1-2; possibly TRBD1 for D (5 bases). Trimming removed 4 bases at V and 3 bases at J, with 13 bases between. The germline gives CDR1 SGHDT, CDR2 YYEEEE. The CDR3 sequence is 14 residues long. CDR3 loop: CASSSWGQDYGYTF. CDR3 DNA: TGTGCCAGCAGCAGTTGGGGCCAGGACTATGGCTACACCTTC. Full variable domain (remainder filled in from reference TRBV5-6 and TRBJ1-2): DAGVTQSPTHLIKTRGQQVTLRCSPKSGHDTVSWYQQALGQGPQFIFQYYEEEERQRGNFPDRFSGHQFPNYSSELNVNALLLGDSALYLCASSSWGQDYGYTFGSGTRLTVV.

V is TRBV7-9 and J is TRBJ1-1; D unclear. Per germline, CDR1 SEHNR and CDR2 FQNEAQ (reference sequence). This CDR3 region has 16 residues. The ends were cut back, 6 bases at V and 0 bases at J, with 17 bases in the middle. This CDR3 reads CASRQAYSYMNTEAFF. For the CDR3, the DNA is TGTGCCAGCAGGCAAGCTTACAGCTACATGAACACTGAAGCTTTCTTT.

The chain has TRBV7-3 and TRBJ2-1, with unresolved D. The CDR3 is 15 residues long. Trimming removed 1 base at V and 6 bases at J, with 13 bases between. Germline V CDR1 and CDR2: SGHTA, FQGTGA. For the CDR3, the DNA is TGTGCCAGCAGCTTAAGTGCACGACGGATCAATGAGCAGTTCTTC. It translates to CASSLSARRINEQFF.

This clonotype has ten or more counts. The chain employs TRBV6-5 and TRBJ1-2; a weak D match, TRBD1 (6 bases). Germline CDR1 is MNHEY and CDR2 is SVGAGI. This CDR3 is built from 13 residues. V was cut by 4 bases and J by 3 bases, with 9 bases left in between. CDR3 in DNA: TGTGCCAGCAGTTTACAGGGACACTATGGCTACACCTTC. Encoded protein: CASSLQGHYGYTF.

This chain connects TRBV5-4 to TRBJ1-2; tentative D call: TRBD1 (5 bases). Trimming removed 8 bases from V and 2 bases from J, with 10 bases in between. Per the germline V gene, CDR1 is SGHNT and CDR2 is YYREEE (reference sequence). The CDR3 contains 12 residues. The CDR3 region has the DNA TGTGCCAGTGGACATGCGAACTATGGCTACACCTTC. As protein: CASGHANYGYTF.

The V call is TRBV7-2, the J call TRBJ1-2; 9 positions match TRBD1. Losses at the gene ends were 5 bases for V and 4 bases for J; bases not matched to a gene: 8. CDR3 length: 15 amino acids. Germline CDR1 SGHTA, CDR2 FQGNSA. The CDR3, as DNA: TGTGCCAGCAGCCCCAATAGGGGACAGGGCTATGGCTACACCTTC. It translates to CASSPNRGQGYGYTF. Using reference TRBV7-2 and TRBJ1-2 for the parts outside the CDR3, the full variable domain is GAGVSQSPSNKVTEKGKDVELRCDPISGHTALYWYRQSLGQGLEFLIYFQGNSAPDKSGLPSDRFSAERTGGSVSTLTIQRTQQEDSAVYLCASSPNRGQGYGYTFGSGTRLTVV.

This chain connects TRBV7-9 to TRBJ2-1; 9 bases match TRBD1. This CDR3 is built from 18 residues. V lost 3 bases and J lost 4; bases outside the gene matches: 13. Germline V lookup: CDR1 SEHNR, CDR2 FQNEAQ (reference sequence). CDR3 in DNA: TGTGCCAGCAGCTTTCGCCGGCTTGGACAGGGGACTTACAATGAGCAGTTCTTC. Amino acid sequence: CASSFRRLGQGTYNEQFF.

This clonotype came up a few times. The J gene is TRBJ1-1, the V gene TRBV29-1, with 10 nucleotides matching TRBD1. The CDR3 totals 13 residues. CDR1 is SQVTM, CDR2 ANQGSEA, per germline. J lost 6 bases, V lost 7 bases, and 8 bases had no gene match. In DNA form, the CDR3 reads TGCAGCGGGGGGACAGGGGAAGGGTCTGAAGCTTTCTTT. Translating gives CSGGTGEGSEAFF.

This clonotype was found many times. This sequence joins TRBV14 and TRBJ2-7; 7 bases agree with TRBD1. The CDR3 covers 15 residues. CDR1 is SGHDN, CDR2 FVKESK, per germline. The V segment lost 5 bases and the J segment 2 bases; nucleotides outside the gene matches: 9. DNA of the CDR3: TGTGCCAGCAGCACAGACAGGGTTGGCACCTACGAGCAGTACTTC. Its translation: CASSTDRVGTYEQYF.

The rearrangement joins TRBV15 to TRBJ1-1; TRBD1 matches 10 bases. The CDR3 loop spans 16 amino acids. Germline CDR1 reads LNHNV; CDR2 reads YYDKDF (reference sequence). Trimming cost V 2 bases and J 4 bases; bases outside gene matches: 7. The CDR3 loop reads CATSRKTGGRGTEAFF. The CDR3, as DNA: TGTGCCACCAGCAGAAAGACAGGGGGCAGGGGCACTGAAGCTTTCTTT. The full variable domain, rest sourced from reference TRBV15 and TRBJ1-1, is DAMVIQNPRYQVTQFGKPVTLSCSQTLNHNVMYWYQQKSSQAPKLLFHYYDKDFNNEADTPDNFQSRRPNTSFCFLDIRSPGLGDTAMYLCATSRKTGGRGTEAFFGQGTRLTVV.

In its sample, this clonotype was seen a few times. V and J are TRBV6-5 and TRBJ1-1; 10 bases line up with TRBD1. V lost 8 bases, J lost 8 bases, and 5 bases stayed unmatched. The germline V gene has CDR1 MNHEY and CDR2 SVGAGI. The CDR3 consists of 12 residues. CDR3 protein: CASGRTGGEAFF. The CDR3 DNA reads TGTGCCAGCGGGAGGACAGGGGGAGAAGCTTTCTTT.